The 25 T cell receptor beta chains given below trace back to one sample, sequenced in a study of blood T cells in healthy people across ages. A second 7 to 11 cycle PCR used barcoded and J-beta primers. TCRdb passed the 5' RACE reads through MiXCR, listing each CDR3 protein once. The table records some 1,000,000 distinct CDR3 sequences, approximately 26% of them present only once. The sample was also reused in another study, on T cells of mothers and their children.

Sample: blood. The receptors stem from a girl aged 2 to 10 in good health.

This clonotype was recorded a few times. The CDR3 loop is CASSLFGGTNEKLFF. The CDR3 region has the DNA TGTGCCAGCAGCTTATTTGGGGGAACTAATGAAAAACTGTTTTTT. This chain joins TRBV7-2 and TRBJ1-4; TRBD1 might be the D (5 bases). The CDR3 length is 15 residues. Germline CDR1 and CDR2: SGHTA and FQGNSA. V lost 2 bases and J lost 1, with 8 bases in between.

This clonotype was found a few times. The chain combines TRBV20-1 with TRBJ2-1, with TRBD1 identical over 9 bases. The ends lost 3 bases at V and 6 bases at J; junction bases unmatched: 9. The V gene's germline CDR1 is DFQATT and CDR2 SNEGSKA (reference sequence). CDR3 length: 15 residues. CDR3 in amino acids: CSASSGTGSLNEQFF. The CDR3 bases are TGCAGTGCTAGTTCAGGGACAGGGTCCCTCAATGAGCAGTTCTTC.

This chain links TRBV11-2 with TRBJ1-2; D gene unclear. V dropped 1 base and J dropped 6 bases, with 9 bases sitting between them. The V gene's germline CDR1 is SGHAT and CDR2 FQNNGV. The CDR3 runs to 13 residues. CDR3 bases: TGTGCCAGCAGCTTAGTCAGTAGGGATGGCTACACCTTC. It encodes CASSLVSRDGYTF.

The chain carries TRBV20-1 and TRBJ2-7; 9 bases are a match to TRBD1. Trimming took 3 bases from V and 5 from J; bases not matched to a gene: 8. Per the germline V gene, CDR1 is DFQATT and CDR2 is SNEGSKA (reference sequence). The CDR3 length is 14 residues. CDR3 DNA: TGCAGTGCTAGCTTGGGACAGGGAGTCCACGAGCAGTACTTC. This gives the protein CSASLGQGVHEQYF.

In its sample, this clonotype was seen a few times. The CDR3 DNA reads TGTGCCAGCAGCCAAGGTAGCGGACTCCCCTACGAGCAGTACTTC. It codes for CASSQGSGLPYEQYF. The chain carries TRBV3-1 and TRBJ2-7; perhaps TRBD2 as D (6 bases). The CDR3 sequence is 15 residues long. Germline CDR1 is LGHDT and CDR2 is YNNKEL (reference sequence). Trimming cost V 1 base and J 2 bases, with 12 bases left between them.

The V gene is TRBV7-6, the J gene TRBJ2-5; TRBD2 agrees at 8 bases. The better agreement between TRBJ2-7 and the DNA end casts doubt on the J call. Looked up from germline, CDR1 is SGHVS and CDR2 is FNYEAQ. This CDR3 spans 14 amino acids. The CDR3 DNA reads TGTGCCAGCAGCTTAGAACTAGCGGTTTCCGAGCAGTACTTC. Translating gives CASSLELAVSEQYF.

This clonotype was counted a few times. V is TRBV4-1 and J is TRBJ2-5, with 9 nucleotides matching TRBD2. V gave up 0 bases and J gave up 4 bases; unmatched junction bases: 15. This CDR3 spans 19 amino acids. CDR1 is MGHRA and CDR2 is YSYEKL in the germline V gene. Written as DNA, the CDR3 is TGCGCCAGCAGCCAAGACGACCGGCGAGCGGGAGGATCGGGAGAGACCCAGTACTTC. This encodes CASSQDDRRAGGSGETQYF.

The chain has TRBV19 and TRBJ2-2; no reliable D call. CDR3 length: 15 residues. Germline V CDR1 and CDR2: LNHDA, SQIVND (reference sequence). The germline V and J ends were trimmed by 0 bases and 4 bases, with 9 bases remaining between them. Here the CDR3 reads CASSIDRGLTGELFF. CDR3 DNA sequence: TGTGCCAGTAGTATAGATCGAGGTCTCACCGGGGAGCTGTTTTTT.

The V gene is TRBV12-3 or TRBV12-4, the J gene TRBJ1-5; D is perhaps TRBD1 (5 bases). This CDR3 has 18 residues. The V and J ends lost 3 bases and 1 base respectively, with 19 bases between them. CDR3 nucleotides: TGTGCCAGCAGTTTGGGCCCCGGGGGTGGGAGGAGCAATCAGCCCCAGCATTTT. Translation: CASSLGPGGGRSNQPQHF.

The chain recombines TRBV7-2 with TRBJ1-3; TRBD1 matches 9 bases. Germline loops: CDR1 SGHTA, CDR2 FQGNSA. With 2 bases clipped from V and 6 bases from J, the junction kept 5 bases outside the gene matches. The CDR3 consists of 15 residues. The chain's CDR3 is CASSLRGQGKNTIYF. Here the CDR3 DNA reads TGTGCCAGCAGCTTACGGGGACAGGGAAAAAACACCATATATTTT.

This clonotype occurred a few times. The chain uses TRBV7-3 and TRBJ2-1; 7 bases align to TRBD2. CDR3 length: 16 amino acids. Germline values: CDR1 SGHTA, CDR2 FQGTGA. The V and J ends lost 2 bases and 7 bases, in that order; junction bases with no gene match: 11. Written as DNA, the CDR3 is TGTGCCAGCAGCTTACCAGCGGGGACGCGGAGTAATGAGCAGTTCTTC. Translating it yields CASSLPAGTRSNEQFF.

This clonotype occurred a few times. The chain combines TRBV24-1 with TRBJ1-1; D unclear. The CDR3 is made up of 16 amino acids. The V gene lost 4 bases and the J gene lost 0 bases, with 14 bases spanning the gap. The germline gives CDR1 KGHDR, CDR2 SFDVKD. Here the CDR3 DNA reads TGTGCCACCAGTGACCCGTTGACAATACTGAACACTGAAGCTTTCTTT. This sequence encodes CATSDPLTILNTEAFF.

The chain recombines TRBV11-2 with TRBJ1-1; D perhaps matches TRBD1 (6 bases). V was cut by 5 bases and J by 4 bases, with 17 bases left in between. The germline gives CDR1 SGHAT, CDR2 FQNNGV. CDR3 length: 15 residues. CDR3 amino acids: CASSTRGGESTEAFF. The CDR3 DNA sequence: TGTGCCAGCAGCACCCGAGGGGGAGAGAGCACTGAAGCTTTCTTT.

This chain uses TRBV3-1 with TRBJ2-3; D gene uncertain. Trimming took 4 bases from V and 2 from J, leaving 25 bases between them. The CDR3 is 19 residues long. Germline CDR1 and CDR2: LGHDT and YNNKEL (reference sequence). CDR3 DNA: TGTGCCAGCAGCCTCGTAGAAGAGTCGGAACAGACCAACACAGATACGCAGTATTTT. This sequence encodes CASSLVEESEQTNTDTQYF.

The rearrangement links TRBV7-9 to TRBJ2-1; TRBD2 might be the D (8 bases). The tail of the sequence fits TRBJ2-7 better, so the J call may be wrong. CDR3 size: 16 residues. Per the germline V gene, CDR1 is SEHNR and CDR2 is FQNEAQ (reference sequence). The CDR3: CASSLALGLGQAEQYF. The CDR3 nucleotides are TGTGCCAGCAGCTTAGCTCTGGGACTAGGACAGGCCGAGCAGTACTTC.

The chain joins TRBV2 to TRBJ1-1; D not certain. V shed 4 bases and J shed 6 bases, with 9 bases lying between them. CDR1 and CDR2 from the germline V gene are SNHLY and FYNNEI. This CDR3 is built from 12 residues. The CDR3 reads CASSAGVAEAFF. The DNA for the CDR3 is TGTGCCAGCAGTGCGGGCGTCGCTGAAGCTTTCTTT. Complete variable domain (other parts from reference TRBV2 and TRBJ1-1): EPEVTQTPSHQVTQMGQEVILRCVPISNHLYFYWYRQILGQKVEFLVSFYNNEISEKSEIFDDQFSVERPDGSNFTLKIRSTKLEDSAMYFCASSAGVAEAFFGQGTRLTVV.

Note on this clonotype: Its ends do not fully match the called genes, so a read error is possible. The chain employs TRBV7-7 and TRBJ2-2, with D possibly being TRBD1 or TRBD2 (6 bases each). The V gene's germline CDR1 is SSHAT and CDR2 FNYEAQ (reference sequence). The CDR3 loop spans 14 amino acids. In nucleotides, the CDR3 is TGTGCTAGCAGCTTATCGGGGGCCACCGGGGAGCTGCTTTTT. The encoded protein is CASSLSGATGELLF.

This clonotype was observed a few times. The rearrangement uses TRBV9 and TRBJ2-5; 12 nucleotides agree with TRBD2. The DNA end is more similar to TRBJ2-1, so the J call may be wrong. This CDR3 has 16 residues. Germline V CDR1 and CDR2: SGDLS, YYNGEE. The CDR3: CASSVVGLAGGHEQFF. Here the CDR3 DNA reads TGTGCCAGCAGCGTAGTGGGGCTAGCGGGGGGGCATGAGCAGTTCTTC.

The chain is built from TRBV2 and TRBJ2-2; 9 bases are a match to TRBD1. V lost 8 bases to trimming and J lost 5 bases; unmatched junction nucleotides: 9. Germline-derived CDR1 and CDR2 are SNHLY and FYNNEI. The CDR3 length is 15 residues. The CDR3 DNA is TGTGCCAGCTGCTCGGGACAGGGATGTACCGGGGAGCTGTTTTTT. Amino acids: CASCSGQGCTGELFF.

The rearrangement uses TRBV6-2 or TRBV6-3 and TRBJ2-7; D remains ambiguous. Germline loops: CDR1 MNHEY, CDR2 SVGEGT. The V end was cut by 6 bases, the J end by 4 bases, with 19 bases between. This CDR3 has 15 residues. The CDR3 DNA reads as TGTGCCAGCAGGGACGGACCCCTGGTCCTTTACGAGCAGTACTTC. It specifies CASRDGPLVLYEQYF.

The chain is built from TRBV5-1 and TRBJ2-5, with D hard to call. TRBJ2-7 matches the DNA end more closely, so the J call is doubtful. Germline loops: CDR1 SGHRS, CDR2 YFSETQ. This CDR3 has 14 residues. DNA of the CDR3: TGCGCCAGCAGCTTGGACGCGGATTCCTACGAGCAGTACTTC. Translation: CASSLDADSYEQYF.

This clonotype came up a few times. This chain links TRBV4-3 with TRBJ2-3; D unresolved. Germline loops: CDR1 LGHNA, CDR2 YSLEER. The ends were cut back, 1 base at V and 3 bases at J, with 17 bases in the middle. The CDR3 covers 17 residues. CDR3 sequence reads: CASSQGTGGEPTDTQYF. The CDR3 coding sequence is TGCGCCAGCAGCCAAGGGACGGGCGGCGAGCCAACAGATACGCAGTATTTT.

The V gene is TRBV2, the J gene TRBJ2-1, with 8 bases matching TRBD2. The V and J ends lost 3 bases and 4 bases, in that order; junction bases with no gene match: 11. From germline, CDR1 is SNHLY and CDR2 FYNNEI. This CDR3 comprises 17 residues. CDR3 bases: TGTGCCAGCAGTGACGACGAACGGCTAGCGGGTTACAATGAGCAGTTCTTC. Translation: CASSDDERLAGYNEQFF.

CDR3 residues: CASSQGLGNTIYF. The CDR3 DNA sequence: TGTGCCAGCAGCCAGGGGCTTGGAAACACCATATATTTT. The chain combines TRBV7-2 with TRBJ1-3; TRBD1 might be the D (6 bases). With 5 bases removed from V and 3 bases from J, the gap between germline ends came to 8 bases. CDR3 length: 13 amino acids. CDR1 is SGHTA, CDR2 FQGNSA, per germline.

The chain has TRBV20-1 and TRBJ2-3; D gene unclear. This CDR3 comprises 14 residues. Germline assignment: CDR1 DFQATT and CDR2 SNEGSKA (reference sequence). V shed 2 bases and J shed 4 bases, with 13 bases lying between them. The CDR3 here is CSARRVGLSDTQYF. The CDR3 DNA follows: TGCAGTGCTAGAAGAGTTGGGTTGTCAGATACGCAGTATTTT.